The 30 T cell receptor beta chains in this list originate from one sample, sequenced in a study of CD8 T cells in ankylosing spondylitis. Each CDR3 protein is one row after TCRdb ran MiXCR on the 5' RACE reads. The data contain approximately 540,000 distinct CDR3 sequences, about 12% of them singletons. Study-wide results and caveats: Seemingly distinctive of ankylosing spondylitis blood was a TCR beta motif formed by eight highly homologous variants.

Their specific antigens are unknown. The source material was blood, either unsorted or a sorted T cell fraction (not recorded which). All receptors come from a male donor with ankylosing spondylitis.

This clonotype was observed a handful of times. CDR3 sequence (DNA): TGCGCCAGCAGCGGGATGAGCAATCAGCCCCAGCATTTT. This sequence encodes CASSGMSNQPQHF. J is TRBJ1-5 and V is TRBV4-1; D is unclear. The CDR3 has 13 amino acids. Trimming removed 5 bases at V and 1 base at J, with 6 bases between. Germline CDR1 MGHRA, CDR2 YSYEKL.

This rearrangement joins TRBV11-2 to TRBJ2-3; 8 bases fit TRBD2. The germline CDR1 and CDR2 sequences are SGHAT and FQNNGV. This CDR3 region has 15 residues. The V and J ends lost 7 bases and 2 bases, in that order; junction bases with no gene match: 8. CDR3 sequence: CASTFGLAATDTQYF. CDR3 nucleotide sequence: TGTGCCAGCACCTTCGGACTAGCAGCCACAGATACGCAGTATTTT.

Here the CDR3 DNA reads TGTGCCAGCAGCGTAGAGGGGGTAGGCAATTCACCCCTCCACTTT. It encodes CASSVEGVGNSPLHF. The rearrangement links TRBV9 to TRBJ1-6; D might be TRBD1 (6 bases). CDR1 is SGDLS, CDR2 YYNGEE, per germline. The CDR3 loop spans 15 amino acids. V lost 0 bases to trimming and J lost 7 bases, with 11 bases between them.

The table lists this clonotype with a few counts. CDR3 loop: CASSIGQGFTDTQYF. CDR3 coding DNA: TGTGCCAGCAGCATTGGACAGGGATTCACAGATACGCAGTATTTT. The chain has TRBV6-2 or TRBV6-3 and TRBJ2-3, with 8 bases fitting TRBD1. Germline assignment: CDR1 MNHEY and CDR2 SVGEGT. After removal of 6 bases from V and 2 bases from J, the junction contained 7 bases not matched to a gene. The CDR3 sequence is 15 residues long.

This clonotype was detected a few times. The rearrangement joins TRBV7-2 to TRBJ1-1; tentatively, D is TRBD1 (5 bases). The germline V gene encodes CDR1 SGHTA and CDR2 FQGNSA. Trimming stripped 1 base from V and 0 bases from J, with 12 bases between. The CDR3 runs 16 residues. CDR3 protein: CASSLVGGGMNTEAFF. The CDR3 DNA is TGTGCCAGCAGCTTAGTCGGGGGGGGGATGAACACTGAAGCTTTCTTT. The variable domain in full, with the rest retrieved from reference TRBV7-2 and TRBJ1-1, is GAGVSQSPSNKVTEKGKDVELRCDPISGHTALYWYRQSLGQGLEFLIYFQGNSAPDKSGLPSDRFSAERTGGSVSTLTIQRTQQEDSAVYLCASSLVGGGMNTEAFFGQGTRLTVV.

V usage is TRBV5-5 and J usage is TRBJ2-7, with unresolved D. Trimming cost V 1 base and J 2 bases, with 13 bases left between them. Germline V gene lookup returns CDR1 SGHKS and CDR2 YYEKEE (reference sequence). This CDR3 is 15 amino acids long. CDR3 DNA: TGTGCCAGCAGCTTGAGAGACAACCGGGCCTACGAGCAGTACGTC. It codes for CASSLRDNRAYEQYV.

This clonotype was counted a few times. The CDR3: CASNLLNGLEQFF. DNA for the CDR3: TGTGCCAGCAATCTACTTAACGGCCTTGAGCAGTTCTTC. The V and J genes are TRBV2 and TRBJ2-1, with no clear D. The germline V gene encodes CDR1 SNHLY and CDR2 FYNNEI. This CDR3 comprises 13 residues. Between the trimmed V and J ends, which lost 7 bases and 9 bases, there was a span of 16 bases.

The V call is TRBV3-1, the J call TRBJ1-1; 7 bases match TRBD1. The CDR3 runs 15 residues. V lost 1 base, J lost 3 bases, and 5 bases stayed unmatched. Germline assignment: CDR1 LGHDT and CDR2 YNNKEL (reference sequence). The CDR3 DNA sequence: TGTGCCAGCAGCCAAGCCCCAGGGGGGGACACTGAAGCTTTCTTT. Translation: CASSQAPGGDTEAFF.

The chain recombines TRBV7-2 with TRBJ2-7, with D maybe TRBD2 (6 bases). Germline V CDR1 and CDR2: SGHTA, FQGNSA. With 2 bases removed from V and 5 bases from J, the gap between germline ends came to 13 bases. The CDR3 spans 14 residues. CDR3 nucleotides: TGTGCCAGCAGCTTATCCGGGACTGCGGACGAGCAGTACTTC. Translating gives CASSLSGTADEQYF.

This clonotype has just a few counts. This chain joins TRBV3-1 and TRBJ2-1; D tentatively reads TRBD1 or TRBD2 (5 bases each). Trimming pared 0 bases from V and 10 bases from J, leaving 10 bases between. This CDR3 is 13 amino acids long. Germline CDR1 and CDR2: LGHDT and YNNKEL (reference sequence). CDR3 protein: CASSQEGWGEQFF. CDR3 DNA: TGTGCCAGCAGCCAAGAGGGGTGGGGGGAGCAGTTCTTC.

The chain recombines TRBV20-1 with TRBJ2-7; 7 bases agree with TRBD2. The CDR3 is made up of 14 amino acids. Germline assignment: CDR1 DFQATT and CDR2 SNEGSKA (reference sequence). J was trimmed by 1 base and V by 2 bases; bases with no gene match: 5. The CDR3 protein is CSARLAEFSYEQYV. CDR3 coding DNA: TGCAGTGCTAGACTAGCGGAGTTTTCCTACGAGCAGTACGTC.

This clonotype occurred a few times. The V and J genes are TRBV28 and TRBJ2-2; D remains ambiguous. The CDR3 is 13 amino acids. V gave up 8 bases and J gave up 3 bases, with 10 bases separating them. Germline V lookup: CDR1 MDHEN, CDR2 SYDVKM. The CDR3 sequence: CASYSPDTGELFF. For the CDR3, the DNA is TGTGCCAGCTACTCGCCGGACACCGGGGAGCTGTTTTTT.

In its sample, this clonotype was seen a few times. The gene calls are TRBV7-2 and TRBJ1-2, with D tentatively TRBD1 (6 bases). CDR3 size: 15 residues. V was shortened by 5 bases and J by 7 bases, with 20 bases between the two germline ends. The V gene's germline CDR1 is SGHTA and CDR2 FQGNSA. The CDR3 loop is CASSVPSGAHIGYTF. DNA of the CDR3: TGTGCCAGCAGCGTACCCTCAGGGGCGCATATTGGCTACACCTTC.

A word on this clonotype: It is likely a read error, because the conserved phenylalanine at the end of the CDR3 is missing. The chain is built from TRBV7-9 and TRBJ1-5, with D uncertain. The length of the CDR3 is 12 residues. V dropped 1 base and J dropped 2 bases, with 0 bases sitting between them. The V gene's germline CDR1 is SEHNR and CDR2 FQNEAQ (reference sequence). The CDR3, as DNA: TGTGCCAGCAGCTTAGGCAATCAGCCCCAGCATGTT. It yields the protein CASSLGNQPQHV.

The chain has TRBV7-2 and TRBJ2-1; maybe TRBD2 (5 bases). The germline V and J ends were trimmed by 3 bases and 5 bases, with 11 bases remaining between them. The CDR3 runs to 14 residues. Germline CDR1 and CDR2: SGHTA and FQGNSA. CDR3 residues: CASSFWGAHNEQFF. CDR3 nucleotide sequence: TGTGCCAGCAGCTTTTGGGGAGCCCACAATGAGCAGTTCTTC.

This clonotype was seen more than once but under ten times. The V gene is TRBV10-3, the J gene TRBJ2-7; 12 nucleotides match TRBD2. The germline V gene has CDR1 ENHRY and CDR2 SYGVKD. The CDR3 has 13 amino acids. The J segment lost 6 bases and the V segment lost 9 bases, leaving 6 bases of the junction unmatched. The CDR3 DNA reads TGTGCCATTGAGACTAGCGGGAGAAGCGAGCAGTACTTC. This sequence encodes CAIETSGRSEQYF.

V usage is TRBV28 and J usage is TRBJ2-7, with 8 bases matching TRBD1. V lost 4 bases and J lost 1; bases outside the gene matches: 15. This CDR3 is built from 18 residues. Germline V gene lookup returns CDR1 MDHEN and CDR2 SYDVKM. The CDR3: CASSSAAWDRLASYEQYV. In DNA, the CDR3 is TGTGCCAGCAGTTCCGCGGCCTGGGACAGGCTAGCTTCCTACGAGCAGTACGTC.

This clonotype was detected only a few times. The CDR3 here is CSANRDRANNEQFF. The CDR3 DNA sequence: TGCAGTGCTAACCGGGACAGGGCAAACAATGAGCAGTTCTTC. The chain joins TRBV20-1 to TRBJ2-1, with 9 positions matching TRBD1. The CDR3 consists of 14 residues. The J segment lost 5 bases and the V segment lost 4 bases, leaving 6 bases of the junction unmatched. Germline CDR1 DFQATT, CDR2 SNEGSKA (reference sequence).

This chain uses TRBV6-1 with TRBJ2-7; D is possibly TRBD2 (5 bases). Trimming took 8 bases from V and 0 from J, leaving 5 bases between them. Germline V lookup: CDR1 MNHNS, CDR2 SASEGT. The CDR3 consists of 11 residues. For the CDR3, the DNA is TGTGCCAGCGGGAGCTCCTACGAGCAGTACGTC. Amino acids: CASGSSYEQYV.

This clonotype has more than one count but fewer than ten. V is TRBV5-1 and J is TRBJ1-1, with D unresolved. With 4 bases removed from V and 0 bases from J, the gap between germline ends came to 13 bases. Germline assignment: CDR1 SGHRS and CDR2 YFSETQ. This CDR3 has 15 residues. The chain's CDR3 is CASSPLAQMNTEAFF. The DNA for the CDR3 is TGCGCCAGCAGCCCTTTAGCACAGATGAACACTGAAGCTTTCTTT.

This clonotype was observed a few times. The CDR3 bases are TGTGCCAGCAGCCGAGGGACCCTCTACAATGAGCAGTTCTTC. Translating gives CASSRGTLYNEQFF. V usage is TRBV7-2 and J usage is TRBJ2-1; perhaps D is TRBD1 or TRBD2 (5 bases each). The CDR3 consists of 14 residues. In germline, CDR1 is SGHTA, CDR2 FQGNSA. Trimming removed 5 bases from V and 3 bases from J, with 11 bases in between.

V gene TRBV4-2 combines with J gene TRBJ2-2, with a weak D call TRBD1 (7 bases). CDR3 size: 16 residues. Germline V gives CDR1 LGHNA, CDR2 YNFKEQ. The V and J ends lost 1 base and 1 base respectively, with 10 bases between them. CDR3 sequence reads: CASSQARGENTGELFF. The CDR3 DNA follows: TGTGCCAGCAGCCAAGCCAGGGGGGAGAACACCGGGGAGCTGTTTTTT.

Only a few counts were recorded for this clonotype. The V and J genes are TRBV7-2 and TRBJ2-1, with D unclear. Germline CDR1 is SGHTA and CDR2 is FQGNSA. Trimming left V 1 base short and J 15 bases short, with 10 bases between. CDR3 length: 11 amino acids. The CDR3 region is CASSLGGVRFF. The CDR3 DNA reads TGTGCCAGCAGCTTAGGTGGTGTAAGGTTCTTC.

This clonotype was seen ten or more times. The chain has TRBV4-1 and TRBJ2-3; TRBD1 aligns across 7 bases. Per germline, CDR1 MGHRA and CDR2 YSYEKL. The V segment lost 1 base and the J segment 2 bases; nucleotides outside the gene matches: 6. There are 16 residues in the CDR3. DNA of the CDR3: TGCGCCAGCAGCCAAGTCAGGGACAGCTACACAGATACGCAGTATTTT. It codes for CASSQVRDSYTDTQYF.

This clonotype came up a few times. The chain is built from TRBV18 and TRBJ2-7, with D possibly called TRBD1 or TRBD2 (5 bases each). V gave up 6 bases and J gave up 5 bases, with 14 bases separating them. Germline assignment: CDR1 KGHSH and CDR2 LQKENI. The CDR3 extends over 13 amino acids. The CDR3 is CASSSGRFHEQYF. The CDR3 DNA reads as TGTGCCAGCTCGTCGGGACGCTTTCACGAGCAGTACTTC.

The J gene is TRBJ1-2, the V gene TRBV20-1; TRBD1 matches 9 bases. V was clipped by 0 bases and J by 3 bases; unmatched bases: 8. The CDR3 totals 16 residues. CDR1 and CDR2 from the germline V gene are DFQATT and SNEGSKA (reference sequence). CDR3 region: CSARDPNRGRDYGYTF. The CDR3 DNA follows: TGCAGTGCTAGAGATCCAAACAGGGGGCGCGACTATGGCTACACCTTC.

The gene calls are TRBV6-1 and TRBJ2-1; possibly TRBD1 or TRBD2 for D (5 bases each). Per germline, CDR1 MNHNS and CDR2 SASEGT. This CDR3 spans 12 amino acids. V was shortened by 11 bases and J by 5 bases, with 13 bases between the two germline ends. CDR3 in amino acids: CAGAWEHNEQFF. DNA of the CDR3: TGTGCCGGGGCGTGGGAGCACAATGAGCAGTTCTTC.

A few counts support this clonotype. The chain combines TRBV7-9 with TRBJ1-2; D is uncertain. Trimming pared 4 bases from V and 4 bases from J, leaving 10 bases between. Germline assignment: CDR1 SEHNR and CDR2 FQNEAQ (reference sequence). The CDR3 totals 13 residues. The CDR3: CASSYSDVYGYTF. The CDR3 DNA sequence: TGTGCCAGCAGCTACTCGGACGTCTATGGCTACACCTTC.

This clonotype has just a few counts. CDR3 DNA sequence: TGTGCCAGCAGCTCCGGACTAGCGGCGTACCAAGAGACCCAGTACTTC. It yields the protein CASSSGLAAYQETQYF. The chain is built from TRBV11-2 and TRBJ2-5; 10 nucleotides match TRBD2. Germline V gene sequence: CDR1 SGHAT, CDR2 FQNNGV. V lost 4 bases and J lost 0; bases outside the gene matches: 5. The CDR3 has 16 residues.

This clonotype was seen a handful of times. The chain uses TRBV5-6 and TRBJ1-1; D not certain. With 0 bases removed from V and 1 base from J, the gap between germline ends came to 13 bases. This CDR3 has 16 amino acids. The V gene's germline CDR1 is SGHDT and CDR2 YYEEEE. The CDR3 nucleotides are TGTGCCAGCAGCTTGGGACCCGCGGGCGCGAACACTGAAGCTTTCTTT. Its translation is CASSLGPAGANTEAFF.